This passage covers 27 T cell receptor beta chains from one sample sequenced in a study of blood T cells in healthy people across ages. Primed by a sample-barcoded 5' primer and a J-beta primer mix, a second PCR proceeded for 7 to 11 cycles. TCRdb called the 5' RACE reads again in MiXCR, with one record for every CDR3 protein. The table records some 710,000 distinct CDR3 sequences, 22% of them present only once. Sequencing was performed on blood. These receptors came from a man between 65 and 85 years old in good health.

V is TRBV7-9 and J is TRBJ2-5, with 9 bases aligning to TRBD2. CDR3 length equals 15 residues. Germline V gives CDR1 SEHNR, CDR2 FQNEAQ (reference sequence). Trimming cost V 3 bases and J 0 bases; bases outside gene matches: 2. The CDR3 nucleotides read TGTGCCAGCAGCTTTCGGACTAGCGACCAAGAGACCCAGTACTTC. It specifies CASSFRTSDQETQYF.

A few counts support this clonotype. J is TRBJ2-4 and V is TRBV9; possibly TRBD1 or TRBD2 for D (5 bases each). Germline CDR1 is SGDLS and CDR2 is YYNGEE. The CDR3 consists of 16 residues. Trimming took 0 bases from V and 3 from J, leaving 13 bases between them. DNA of the CDR3: TGTGCCAGCAGCGTAGGAGGGCGCAGGGTCAAAAACATTCAGTACTTC. It translates to CASSVGGRRVKNIQYF.

The rearrangement links TRBV12-3 or TRBV12-4 to TRBJ1-6, with D possibly being TRBD1 (5 bases). The V and J ends lost 11 bases and 0 bases respectively, with 14 bases between them. There are 15 residues in the CDR3. The CDR3 loop is CAALGGFSYNSPLHF. The CDR3, as DNA: TGTGCCGCCCTGGGGGGATTCTCCTATAATTCACCCCTCCACTTT.

In its sample, this clonotype was seen a few times. This chain connects TRBV10-3 to TRBJ2-3; possible D gene TRBD1, 5 bases. Trimming left V 3 bases short and J 9 bases short, with 13 bases between. Germline V gene data show CDR1 as ENHRY and CDR2 as SYGVKD. This CDR3 has 13 residues. CDR3 sequence: CAISDPRVRTQYF. The CDR3, as DNA: TGTGCCATCAGTGATCCCAGGGTACGGACGCAGTATTTT.

This clonotype has a handful of counts. The chain uses TRBV12-3 or TRBV12-4 and TRBJ1-1; D gene uncertain. The ends were cut back, 2 bases at V and 2 bases at J, with 9 bases in the middle. CDR3 length equals 14 residues. Here the CDR3 DNA reads TGTGCCAGCAGTTTACACGCAGCAAACACTGAAGCTTTCTTT. It is translated as CASSLHAANTEAFF.

The rearrangement joins TRBV24-1 to TRBJ2-2; a possible D gene is TRBD2 (5 bases). The CDR3 sequence is 15 residues long. The germline CDR1 and CDR2 sequences are KGHDR and SFDVKD. The V end lost 5 bases, the J end lost 1 base, and 10 bases lay between the germline ends. The CDR3 DNA reads as TGTGCCACCAGTGCCTTACGGGAGAACACCGGGGAGCTGTTTTTT. It yields the protein CATSALRENTGELFF.

This clonotype has only a few counts. V and J are TRBV7-2 and TRBJ2-3; D is perhaps TRBD2 (5 bases). Trimming took 4 bases from V and 3 from J, leaving 14 bases between them. This CDR3 has 15 residues. The V gene's germline CDR1 is SGHTA and CDR2 FQGNSA. This chain's CDR3 is CASSSQPGITDTQYF. CDR3 DNA: TGTGCCAGCAGCTCGCAGCCCGGGATTACAGATACGCAGTATTTT.

This clonotype turned up a few times. This chain links TRBV25-1 with TRBJ1-2; D is unresolved. CDR3 length: 11 amino acids. CDR1 and CDR2 from the germline V gene are MGHDK and SYGVNS. V lost 3 bases and J lost 7, with 6 bases in between. The CDR3 bases are TGTGCCAGCAGTGAGTCTAGTGGCTACACCTTC. Residues: CASSESSGYTF.

The rearrangement links TRBV24-1 to TRBJ2-4; no clear D gene. From germline, CDR1 is KGHDR and CDR2 SFDVKD. V was pared by 3 bases and J by 3 bases, with 14 bases between. The length of the CDR3 is 16 residues. Here the CDR3 reads CATSDVGEFGKNIQYF. CDR3 sequence (DNA): TGTGCCACCAGTGATGTAGGAGAATTCGGCAAAAACATTCAGTACTTC.

The chain carries TRBV7-2 and TRBJ2-5, with 7 bases lining up with TRBD1. This CDR3 comprises 14 residues. Trimming at V came to 5 bases and at J to 2 bases, leaving 5 bases not matched to a gene. CDR1 SGHTA and CDR2 FQGNSA come from the germline V gene. CDR3 nucleotide sequence: TGTGCCAGCAGCAAAAAGGGACAGCAAGAGACCCAGTACTTC. The encoded protein is CASSKKGQQETQYF.

The rearrangement uses TRBV24-1 and TRBJ2-1, with TRBD2 matching over 7 bases. The length of the CDR3 is 16 residues. The V and J ends lost 7 bases and 7 bases, in that order; junction bases with no gene match: 15. The germline V gene has CDR1 KGHDR and CDR2 SFDVKD. In DNA, the CDR3 is TGTGCCACCAGCTTCAGAGGGGCGGGGGATAATAATGAGCAGTTCTTC. Translating gives CATSFRGAGDNNEQFF.

This clonotype was found once. The chain joins TRBV19 to TRBJ2-6; D may be TRBD2 (6 bases). The CDR3 extends over 16 amino acids. Germline loops: CDR1 LNHDA, CDR2 SQIVND (reference sequence). Trimming removed 6 bases at V and 5 bases at J, with 17 bases between. CDR3 sequence reads: CASSTPGTPRANVLTF. CDR3 sequence (DNA): TGTGCCAGTAGCACACCAGGGACTCCGAGGGCCAACGTCCTGACTTTC.

The chain uses TRBV19 and TRBJ2-3; no definite D call. V was trimmed by 8 bases and J by 4 bases, leaving 13 bases between them. The CDR3 contains 13 residues. The V gene's germline CDR1 is LNHDA and CDR2 SQIVND (reference sequence). CDR3 amino acids: CASARDRADTQYF. CDR3 sequence (DNA): TGTGCCAGTGCTAGGGATCGCGCAGATACGCAGTATTTT.

This clonotype was seen a few times. The chain is built from TRBV5-6 and TRBJ1-2; weak D call: TRBD1 (6 bases). The CDR3 length is 15 residues. CDR1 and CDR2 from the germline V gene are SGHDT and YYEEEE. V lost 4 bases and J 5 bases, leaving 18 bases between the germline ends. CDR3 residues: CASSDMQGTGYGYTF. The CDR3 bases are TGTGCCAGCAGCGACATGCAGGGGACGGGGTATGGCTACACCTTC.

The genes are TRBV5-1 and TRBJ2-5, with 9 bases fitting TRBD2. V trimming: 2 bases; J trimming: 4 bases; junction bases outside the gene matches: 12. CDR1 and CDR2 (germline): SGHRS, YFSETQ. The CDR3 extends over 17 amino acids. This CDR3 reads CASSLSGAGGPRETQYF. The CDR3 nucleotides read TGCGCCAGCAGCTTAAGTGGTGCGGGGGGGCCGCGAGAGACCCAGTACTTC.

This clonotype was counted a few times. This rearrangement joins TRBV4-1 to TRBJ2-5; D is unresolved. V was shortened by 2 bases and J by 5 bases, with 15 bases between the two germline ends. The CDR3 extends over 15 amino acids. Germline-derived CDR1 and CDR2 are MGHRA and YSYEKL. The CDR3 sequence: CASSQTRPGGETQYF. In DNA, the CDR3 is TGCGCCAGCAGCCAAACAAGGCCGGGTGGGGAGACCCAGTACTTC.

There are a few counts of this clonotype. This chain links TRBV12-3 or TRBV12-4 with TRBJ2-7; D may correspond to TRBD1 or TRBD2 (5 bases each). The germline V and J ends were trimmed by 8 bases and 9 bases, with 23 bases remaining between them. This CDR3 is built from 14 residues. The CDR3: CASVRAGSGLWQYF. CDR3 DNA sequence: TGTGCCAGCGTGCGGGCAGGGAGTGGCTTATGGCAGTACTTC.

The gene calls are TRBV5-5 and TRBJ2-1; D assignment may be TRBD1 or TRBD2 (5 bases each). Trimming took 4 bases from V and 0 from J, leaving 14 bases between them. Germline lookup yields CDR1 SGHKS and CDR2 YYEKEE (reference sequence). The CDR3 runs to 16 residues. The CDR3 region has the DNA TGTGCCAGCAGCCAGATTGGGGGAAGCTCCTACAATGAGCAGTTCTTC. This sequence encodes CASSQIGGSSYNEQFF.

The V and J genes are TRBV12-3 or TRBV12-4 and TRBJ1-1; D is perhaps TRBD1 (5 bases). The CDR3 totals 13 residues. V was shortened by 3 bases and J by 7 bases, with 12 bases between the two germline ends. CDR3 coding DNA: TGTGCCAGCAGTTTGGGACGGGGGAGTGAAGCTTTCTTT. Protein sequence: CASSLGRGSEAFF.

The J gene is TRBJ1-2, the V gene TRBV18; 9 bases map to TRBD1. The trim removed 0 bases at V and 0 bases at J, leaving 5 bases unmatched. This CDR3 region has 17 residues. CDR1 is KGHSH and CDR2 is LQKENI in the germline V gene. The CDR3 here is CASSPPGQGSANYGYTF. The CDR3 coding sequence is TGTGCCAGCTCACCACCGGGACAGGGTTCAGCTAACTATGGCTACACCTTC. The variable domain in full, completed from reference TRBV18 and TRBJ1-2, reads NAGVMQNPRHLVRRRGQEARLRCSPMKGHSHVYWYRQLPEEGLKFMVYLQKENIIDESGMPKERFSAEFPKEGPSILRIQQVVRGDSAAYFCASSPPGQGSANYGYTFGSGTRLTVV.

The chain employs TRBV12-3 or TRBV12-4 and TRBJ2-2, with TRBD2 matching 11 bases. V shed 3 bases, J shed 1 base, and the junction held 4 bases outside the gene matches. This CDR3 region has 17 residues. Here the CDR3 DNA reads TGTGCCAGCAGTTTTTATGGACTAGCGGGGAACACCGGGGAGCTGTTTTTT. Translation: CASSFYGLAGNTGELFF.

J is TRBJ2-7 and V is TRBV6-2 or TRBV6-3; 8 bases align to TRBD1. Trimming at V came to 2 bases and at J to 3 bases, leaving 6 bases not matched to a gene. The CDR3 spans 15 residues. The germline V gene has CDR1 MNHEY and CDR2 SVGEGT. CDR3 residues: CASSYPSTGDYEQYF. The CDR3 nucleotides are TGTGCCAGCAGTTACCCTTCGACAGGGGACTACGAGCAGTACTTC.

The J gene is TRBJ1-2, the V gene TRBV5-1, with TRBD1 matching 7 bases. The CDR3 totals 14 residues. CDR1 SGHRS and CDR2 YFSETQ come from the germline V gene. V dropped 4 bases and J dropped 4; count of bases not matched to a gene: 7. The CDR3 DNA sequence: TGCGCCAGCAGCCTGGGGGACAGCGGCTATGGCTACACCTTC. Translated: CASSLGDSGYGYTF.

In this sample, this clonotype turned up a few times. This sequence joins TRBV18 and TRBJ1-2; 8 bases match TRBD1. In germline, CDR1 is KGHSH, CDR2 LQKENI. J lost 0 bases, V lost 3 bases, and 3 bases had no gene match. The CDR3 consists of 15 residues. CDR3 bases: TGTGCCAGCTCACCGGGGACAGGTGCTAACTATGGCTACACCTTC. It encodes CASSPGTGANYGYTF.

V usage is TRBV5-1 and J usage is TRBJ2-5; 14 positions agree with TRBD2. Gene TRBJ2-7 matches the end of the DNA better, so the J call may be wrong. This CDR3 has 15 amino acids. Germline V lookup: CDR1 SGHRS, CDR2 YFSETQ. The CDR3 is CASSWGLAGVVEQYF. The CDR3 nucleotides are TGCGCCAGCAGCTGGGGACTAGCGGGAGTTGTCGAGCAGTACTTC.

This clonotype came up a few times. J is TRBJ2-5 and V is TRBV10-3, with 8 bases fitting TRBD1. The J call may be faulty, since TRBJ2-1 better matches the DNA end. CDR3 length: 13 amino acids. Germline lookup yields CDR1 ENHRY and CDR2 SYGVKD. The DNA for the CDR3 is TGTGCCATCAGGTCGGGACAGGTAAATGAGCAGTTCTTC. Its protein is CAIRSGQVNEQFF.

The chain recombines TRBV3-1 with TRBJ2-5, with 7 nucleotides matching TRBD1. Germline loops: CDR1 LGHDT, CDR2 YNNKEL (reference sequence). The CDR3 runs to 17 residues. The V segment lost 1 base and the J segment 1 base; nucleotides outside the gene matches: 9. The CDR3 region has the DNA TGTGCCAGCAGCCAAGGGGATAACAGGGGCCGCCAAGAGACCCAGTACTTC. This encodes CASSQGDNRGRQETQYF.